These 5 T cell receptor beta chains were all obtained from the same sample, sequenced in a study of shared clonotypes between healthy human individuals. The data were produced by immunoSEQ multiplex PCR, yet TCRdb's version contains in-frame clones alone and is incomplete. The data hold approximately 2,300,000 clones, with 92% observed a single time. What was sequenced was naive CD4+ T cells from PBMCs. Subset meaning: CD45RA+ positively selected. These receptors were taken from a young man in good health. Some clones in this sample may be carry-over from other donors' samples.

The chain couples TRBV25-1 to TRBJ1-3; unclear D gene. The germline CDR1 and CDR2 sequences are MGHDK and SYGVNS. Trimming cost V 3 bases and J 0 bases, with 9 bases left between them. CDR3 size: 15 residues. The CDR3 sequence is CASSDAASSGNTIYF. The CDR3 bases are TGTGCCAGCAGTGATGCAGCGAGCTCTGGAAACACCATATATTTT. Together with reference TRBV25-1 and TRBJ1-3, the CDR3 gives the full variable domain: EADIYQTPRYLVIGTGKKITLECSQTMGHDKMYWYQQDPGMELHLIHYSYGVNSTEKGDLSSESTVSRIRTEHFPLTLESARPSHTSQYLCASSDAASSGNTIYFGEGSWLTVV.

This clone was found once. V and J are TRBV5-1 and TRBJ1-3; tentatively, D is TRBD1 (5 bases). This CDR3 region has 15 residues. With 0 bases removed from V and 0 bases from J, the gap between germline ends came to 7 bases. Per germline, CDR1 SGHRS and CDR2 YFSETQ. The CDR3 here is CASSLGGNSGNTIYF. DNA of the CDR3: TGCGCCAGCAGCTTGGGGGGGAACTCTGGAAACACCATATATTTT.

The rearrangement links TRBV6-5 to TRBJ1-1; D is unclear. This CDR3 is 14 amino acids long. CDR1 is MNHEY and CDR2 is SVGAGI in the germline V gene. The V end lost 7 bases, the J end lost 2 bases, and 14 bases lay between the germline ends. The CDR3, as DNA: TGTGCCAGCACCCTAGACGGCCAAAACACTGAAGCTTTCTTT. Protein product: CASTLDGQNTEAFF.

The rearrangement joins TRBV5-6 to TRBJ2-7; D not resolved. The CDR3 totals 15 residues. Germline-derived CDR1 and CDR2 are SGHDT and YYEEEE. Deletions cut 1 base from V and 3 bases from J, with 14 bases between. The CDR3 nucleotides read TGTGCCAGCAGCTTGATGGACCGGGCGAACTACGAGCAGTACTTC. Protein: CASSLMDRANYEQYF.

The rearrangement links TRBV7-2 to TRBJ2-5, with 7 positions matching TRBD2. After removal of 5 bases from V and 2 bases from J, the junction contained 8 bases not matched to a gene. CDR1 and CDR2 (germline): SGHTA, FQGNSA. The CDR3 is 15 residues long. The CDR3 loop reads CASSAGGAGQETQYF. The DNA of the CDR3 is TGTGCCAGCAGCGCCGGGGGAGCGGGACAAGAGACCCAGTACTTC.